The rows below give T cell receptor beta chains drawn from one sample of a study of shared clonotypes between healthy human individuals. TCRdb keeps only in-frame clones here, not all; method: immunoSEQ multiplex PCR. The sample consists of hundreds of thousands of clones, roughly 77% of them appearing once. The sequencing sample was made of PBMCs. These receptors were taken from a woman between 40 and 55 years old in good health. Some clones in this sample may be carry-over from other donors' samples. Both conserved end residues are part of each CDR3. D genes are given only for firm matches. Where a row states a size, it is once, few, many or the class of an expanded clone; other rows omit it.

cdr3_nt: TGTGCCATCACCTTGGACCTGGGGAACACTGAAGCTTTCTTT; cdr3_aa: CAITLDLGNTEAFF; j_call: TRBJ1-1; cdr3_length: 14; d_call: NA; v_call: TRBV10-3; clone_size: few
cdr3_nt: TGTGCCAGCTCACCGCAGGGGGGAGGCTATAGCAATCAGCCCCAGCATTTT; cdr3_aa: CASSPQGGGYSNQPQHF; j_call: TRBJ1-5; cdr3_length: 17; d_call: TRBD1; v_call: TRBV18; clone_size: NA
cdr3_nt: TGTGCCAGCAGCTTGGGACTAGCCGCCGGGGAGCTGTTTTTT; cdr3_aa: CASSLGLAAGELFF; j_call: TRBJ2-2; cdr3_length: 14; d_call: TRBD2; v_call: TRBV11-2; clone_size: NA
cdr3_nt: TGTGCCAGCAGCTTCACCACCTCCGGGACAGGGACCCAGTACTTC; cdr3_aa: CASSFTTSGTGTQYF; j_call: TRBJ2-5; cdr3_length: 15; d_call: TRBD1; v_call: TRBV11-1; clone_size: once
cdr3_nt: TGTGCCAGCAGCCTCGACAGGGCCGGTCAGCCCCAGCATTTT; cdr3_aa: CASSLDRAGQPQHF; j_call: TRBJ1-5; cdr3_length: 14; d_call: TRBD1; v_call: TRBV2; clone_size: NA
cdr3_nt: TGTGCCAGCAGCCGTCCCGAGGGAACCCACTATGGCTACACCTTC; cdr3_aa: CASSRPEGTHYGYTF; j_call: TRBJ1-2; cdr3_length: 15; d_call: NA; v_call: TRBV4-2; clone_size: few
cdr3_nt: TGTGCCAGCAGCTTAACGGGGCGGCGGGCACAAGAGACCCAGTACTTC; cdr3_aa: CASSLTGRRAQETQYF; j_call: TRBJ2-5; cdr3_length: 16; d_call: NA; v_call: TRBV7-3; clone_size: NA
cdr3_nt: TGTGCCAGCACCGCCGGGGGCACAGATACGCAGTATTTT; cdr3_aa: CASTAGGTDTQYF; j_call: TRBJ2-3; cdr3_length: 13; d_call: NA; v_call: TRBV27; clone_size: NA
cdr3_nt: TGTGCCAGTAGTATAGCTACCAGGGGTCAGCCCCAGCATTTT; cdr3_aa: CASSIATRGQPQHF; j_call: TRBJ1-5; cdr3_length: 14; d_call: NA; v_call: TRBV19; clone_size: many
cdr3_nt: TGCGCCAGCAGCCCATGGACAGGGACCTATGGCTACACCTTC; cdr3_aa: CASSPWTGTYGYTF; j_call: TRBJ1-2; cdr3_length: 14; d_call: TRBD1; v_call: TRBV5-1; clone_size: NA
cdr3_nt: TGTGCCAGCAGCCAAGGGGACGGTCAGCCCCAGCATTTT; cdr3_aa: CASSQGDGQPQHF; j_call: TRBJ1-5; cdr3_length: 13; d_call: NA; v_call: TRBV5-3; clone_size: NA
cdr3_nt: TGTGCCAGCAAAGCCCAAGGTTCCTCTCCTGGGGCCAACGTCCTGACTTTC; cdr3_aa: CASKAQGSSPGANVLTF; j_call: TRBJ2-6; cdr3_length: 17; d_call: NA; v_call: TRBV2; clone_size: few
cdr3_nt: TGTGCCTGGGAAATGGCCGGGGGGCGGTGGGTCGAGCAGTACTTC; cdr3_aa: CAWEMAGGRWVEQYF; j_call: TRBJ2-7; cdr3_length: 15; d_call: NA; v_call: TRBV30; clone_size: NA
cdr3_nt: TGTGCCAGCAGTGAGCGGTACACTGAAGCTTTCTTT; cdr3_aa: CASSERYTEAFF; j_call: TRBJ1-1; cdr3_length: 12; d_call: NA; v_call: TRBV6-1; clone_size: NA
cdr3_nt: TGTGCCAGCAGACGAGGACAGGGTGTCAGCTATGGCTACACCTTC; cdr3_aa: CASRRGQGVSYGYTF; j_call: TRBJ1-2; cdr3_length: 15; d_call: TRBD1; v_call: TRBV27; clone_size: NA
cdr3_nt: TGTGCCTGGAGTGAAGGACAGGGTTTTGCCGGGGAGCTGTTTTTT; cdr3_aa: CAWSEGQGFAGELFF; j_call: TRBJ2-2; cdr3_length: 15; d_call: TRBD1; v_call: TRBV30; clone_size: NA